This T cell receptor beta chain comes out of a study of CD8 T cells in Susac syndrome. It was with random hexamers that roughly 0.5 to 1 ug RNA was reverse transcribed. TCRdb used MiXCR to reprocess the immunoSEQ multiplex PCR reads, holding one entry per CDR3 protein. In the table there are some 120,000 distinct CDR3 sequences, around 94% of which are singletons. CDR3 length equals 15 residues. Looked up from germline, CDR1 is SEHNR and CDR2 is FQNEAQ (reference sequence). The V end was cut by 3 bases, the J end by 5 bases, with 16 bases between. The CD8+ and CD4+ T cells were isolated magnetically using a negative isolation approach, whereas the TEMRA cells were enriched by FACS.

This chain connects TRBV7-9 to TRBJ2-5; either TRBD1 or TRBD2 may fit D (5 bases each). Sequenced: CD4+ T cells from PBMCs. The receptor's source is a human donor with multiple sclerosis. This chain's CDR3 is CASSFLGTLAETQYF. For the CDR3, the DNA is TGTGCCAGCAGCTTTCTGGGGACCCTTGCGGAGACCCAGTACTTC.